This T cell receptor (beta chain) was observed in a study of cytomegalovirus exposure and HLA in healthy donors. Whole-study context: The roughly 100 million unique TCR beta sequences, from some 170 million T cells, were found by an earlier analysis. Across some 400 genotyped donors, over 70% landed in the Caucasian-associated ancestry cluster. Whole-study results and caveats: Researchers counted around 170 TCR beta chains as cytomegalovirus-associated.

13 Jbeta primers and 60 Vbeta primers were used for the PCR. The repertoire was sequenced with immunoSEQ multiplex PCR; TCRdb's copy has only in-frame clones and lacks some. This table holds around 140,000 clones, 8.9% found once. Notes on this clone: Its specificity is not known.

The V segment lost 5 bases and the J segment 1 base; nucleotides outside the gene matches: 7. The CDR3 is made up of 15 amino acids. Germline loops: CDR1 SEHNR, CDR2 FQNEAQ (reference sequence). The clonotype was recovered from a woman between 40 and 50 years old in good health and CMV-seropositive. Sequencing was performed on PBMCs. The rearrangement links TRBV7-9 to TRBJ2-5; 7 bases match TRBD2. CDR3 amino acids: CASSATRGVQETQYF. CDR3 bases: TGTGCCAGCAGCGCCACCCGGGGGGTCCAAGAGACCCAGTACTTC.